The 32 T cell receptor beta chains given below trace back to one sample, sequenced in a study of post-analysis software for immune sequencing data. Study-level points and caveats: Five or six TRBV segments appeared more often in patients than in controls, and TRBV5-6, TRBV5-1 and TRBV20-1 were among these.

The authors incorporated unique molecular identifiers into the TCR beta cDNA libraries. MiXCR was run by TCRdb on the PCR reads, yielding one entry per CDR3 protein. Of hundreds of thousands of distinct CDR3 sequences listed, 25% to 30% are singletons. Their antigens are not known. Material: blood. These receptors came from a girl aged 5 to 17 with multiple sclerosis.

This clonotype was recorded a few times. The J gene is TRBJ1-1, the V gene TRBV5-5, with 10 bases that match TRBD1. This CDR3 is built from 19 residues. Germline CDR1 SGHKS, CDR2 YYEKEE (reference sequence). The J segment lost 0 bases and the V segment lost 3 bases, leaving 14 bases of the junction unmatched. This chain's CDR3 is CASSSSDLRDRGMNTEAFF. The CDR3 DNA follows: TGTGCCAGCAGCTCCTCCGATCTCCGGGACAGGGGAATGAACACTGAAGCTTTCTTT. Full variable domain (remainder filled in from reference TRBV5-5 and TRBJ1-1): DAGVTQSPTHLIKTRGQQVTLRCSPISGHKSVSWYQQVLGQGPQFIFQYYEKEERGRGNFPDRFSARQFPNYSSELNVNALLLGDSALYLCASSSSDLRDRGMNTEAFFGQGTRLTVV.

The J gene is TRBJ2-7, the V gene TRBV20-1, with a tentative D call TRBD1 (7 bases). V was cut by 3 bases and J by 3 bases, with 12 bases left in between. Germline assignment: CDR1 DFQATT and CDR2 SNEGSKA (reference sequence). The CDR3 extends over 13 amino acids. For the CDR3, the DNA is TGCAGTGCTAGGGAGGGACAGCTCTACGAGCAGTACTTC. Translated: CSAREGQLYEQYF.

This clonotype was observed a single time. This chain joins TRBV20-1 and TRBJ1-1; TRBD1 might be the D (6 bases). The ends were cut back, 2 bases at V and 3 bases at J, with 22 bases in the middle. CDR3 size: 17 residues. The germline gives CDR1 DFQATT, CDR2 SNEGSKA (reference sequence). The CDR3 sequence is CSARLNQGTGRDTEAFF. The CDR3 DNA is TGCAGTGCTAGACTCAACCAGGGGACGGGACGGGACACTGAAGCTTTCTTT.

The chain couples TRBV20-1 to TRBJ2-1; 7 bases fit TRBD2. The V gene's germline CDR1 is DFQATT and CDR2 SNEGSKA (reference sequence). With V trimmed by 6 bases and J by 10 bases, 9 bases remained unmatched. There are 12 residues in the CDR3. The CDR3 is CSAPRPGLEQFF. CDR3 DNA sequence: TGCAGTGCCCCCAGACCGGGACTAGAGCAGTTCTTC.

The chain has TRBV20-1 and TRBJ2-4, with D possibly TRBD2 on 5 matching bases. Germline assignment: CDR1 DFQATT and CDR2 SNEGSKA (reference sequence). With 5 bases removed from V and 3 bases from J, the gap between germline ends came to 8 bases. This CDR3 region has 12 residues. The CDR3 reads CSARGSKNIQYF. The CDR3 coding sequence is TGCAGTGCTCGGGGAAGCAAAAACATTCAGTACTTC.

The chain is built from TRBV29-1 and TRBJ2-1; D not resolved. V lost 0 bases, J lost 9 bases, and 6 bases lay in between. There are 11 residues in the CDR3. CDR1 and CDR2 from the germline V gene are SQVTM and ANQGSEA. CDR3: CSVEDRGEQFF. In DNA form, the CDR3 reads TGCAGCGTTGAAGATCGAGGTGAGCAGTTCTTC.

The chain joins TRBV6-2 or TRBV6-3 to TRBJ2-1, with D perhaps matching TRBD2 (7 bases). Trimming stripped 0 bases from V and 4 bases from J, with 16 bases between. Germline CDR1 and CDR2: MNHEY and SVGEGT. The CDR3 has 17 amino acids. The CDR3 coding sequence is TGTGCCAGCAGTTACTCGTTCGGGGGAGGGGGATACAATGAGCAGTTCTTC. Protein sequence: CASSYSFGGGGYNEQFF.

The sample holds a few counts of this clonotype. The V and J genes are TRBV18 and TRBJ2-1; TRBD2 matches at 12 bases. This CDR3 is built from 14 residues. From germline, CDR1 is KGHSH and CDR2 LQKENI. J lost 4 bases, V lost 9 bases, and 4 bases had no gene match. CDR3 in DNA: TGTGCCAGTCGGACTAGCGGGATGTACAATGAGCAGTTCTTC. It yields the protein CASRTSGMYNEQFF.

The CDR3: CASSLTGGVGETQYF. As DNA, the CDR3 is TGTGCCAGCAGTCTGACTGGCGGGGTAGGAGAGACCCAGTACTTC. This rearrangement joins TRBV2 to TRBJ2-5; D possibly corresponds to TRBD2 (6 bases). In germline, CDR1 is SNHLY, CDR2 FYNNEI. The CDR3 contains 15 residues. The V and J ends lost 5 bases and 4 bases respectively, with 17 bases between them. The whole variable domain, filled in from reference TRBV2 and TRBJ2-5, reads EPEVTQTPSHQVTQMGQEVILRCVPISNHLYFYWYRQILGQKVEFLVSFYNNEISEKSEIFDDQFSVERPDGSNFTLKIRSTKLEDSAMYFCASSLTGGVGETQYFGPGTRLLVL.

This clonotype occurred a few times. This chain joins TRBV6-5 and TRBJ2-5, with TRBD2 matching 7 bases. Trimming at V came to 4 bases and at J to 11 bases, leaving 10 bases not matched to a gene. CDR1 is MNHEY and CDR2 is SVGAGI in the germline V gene. The length of the CDR3 is 13 residues. The CDR3 DNA is TGTGCCAGCAGTTTATTATTCGGGCGGGAGCAGTACTTC. The encoded protein is CASSLLFGREQYF.

The chain combines TRBV20-1 with TRBJ2-7; 7 bases agree with TRBD2. V shed 1 base, J shed 2 bases, and the junction held 14 bases outside the gene matches. CDR3 size: 17 residues. Per the germline V gene, CDR1 is DFQATT and CDR2 is SNEGSKA (reference sequence). CDR3 coding DNA: TGCAGTGCTAGAGCCCACCGGGGAGGGTCCTCAACCTACGAGCAGTACTTC. This gives the protein CSARAHRGGSSTYEQYF.

The rearrangement joins TRBV20-1 to TRBJ2-5, with a tentative D call TRBD2 (5 bases). The V and J ends lost 5 bases and 2 bases respectively, with 9 bases between them. The CDR3 runs 12 residues. CDR1 and CDR2 from the germline V gene are DFQATT and SNEGSKA (reference sequence). Here the CDR3 DNA reads TGCAGTGCTTCTAGCTTTCAAGAGACCCAGTACTTC. This codes for CSASSFQETQYF.

This clonotype was seen more than once but under ten times. The rearrangement uses TRBV4-3 and TRBJ2-5; 7 bases map to TRBD2. CDR1 is LGHNA, CDR2 YSLEER, per germline. The junction had 9 bases not matched to a gene; V was cut back by 0 bases and J by 2 bases. The length of the CDR3 is 17 residues. CDR3 sequence reads: CASSQDLRAGEQETQYF. In DNA, the CDR3 is TGCGCCAGCAGCCAAGATTTAAGGGCGGGGGAACAAGAGACCCAGTACTTC.

In its sample, this clonotype was seen a few times. The J gene is TRBJ2-3, the V gene TRBV18; tentative D call: TRBD1 (6 bases). Germline loops: CDR1 KGHSH, CDR2 LQKENI. The germline V and J ends were trimmed by 6 bases and 4 bases, with 14 bases remaining between them. The CDR3 covers 14 residues. CDR3 sequence (DNA): TGTGCCAGCTCTCAACGGACAGCTGCAGATACGCAGTATTTT. As protein: CASSQRTAADTQYF.

The chain carries TRBV11-1 and TRBJ2-1; 9 bases are shared with TRBD2. TRBJ2-7 matches the DNA end more closely, so the J call is doubtful. The CDR3 spans 15 residues. Germline-derived CDR1 and CDR2 are SGHAT and FQDESV (reference sequence). Here the CDR3 DNA reads TGTGCCAGCAGCTTTAGCGGGGGCCAGTACAATGAGCAGTACTTC. This gives the protein CASSFSGGQYNEQYF.

This clonotype turned up a few times. V usage is TRBV7-9 and J usage is TRBJ1-6, with D hard to call. Between the trimmed V and J ends, which lost 1 base and 8 bases, there was a span of 9 bases. Germline assignment: CDR1 SEHNR and CDR2 FQNEAQ (reference sequence). This CDR3 contains 14 residues. CDR3 amino acids: CASSLVLGDSPLHF. CDR3 sequence (DNA): TGTGCCAGCAGCTTAGTTCTAGGTGATTCACCCCTCCACTTT.

The chain links TRBV4-3 to TRBJ2-7; possible D gene TRBD2, 6 bases. The V gene's germline CDR1 is LGHNA and CDR2 YSLEER. This CDR3 is built from 14 residues. With 0 bases removed from V and 3 bases from J, the gap between germline ends came to 9 bases. The CDR3 nucleotides are TGCGCCAGCAGCCAAGACGGGGAGGACTACGAGCAGTACTTC. It encodes CASSQDGEDYEQYF.

The chain joins TRBV9 to TRBJ1-1; no reliable D call. The length of the CDR3 is 16 residues. Trimming stripped 0 bases from V and 2 bases from J, with 14 bases between. Germline V gene data show CDR1 as SGDLS and CDR2 as YYNGEE. The CDR3 here is CASSVVPDRGNTEAFF. CDR3 nucleotide sequence: TGTGCCAGCAGCGTAGTCCCTGACCGGGGAAACACTGAAGCTTTCTTT. The full variable domain, with the rest looked up from reference TRBV9 and TRBJ1-1, is DSGVTQTPKHLITATGQRVTLRCSPRSGDLSVYWYQQSLDQGLQFLIQYYNGEERAKGNILERFSAQQFPDLHSELNLSSLELGDSALYFCASSVVPDRGNTEAFFGQGTRLTVV.

This clonotype was observed a handful of times. This chain links TRBV28 with TRBJ2-3; D perhaps matches TRBD2 (7 bases). The germline V and J ends were trimmed by 6 bases and 1 base, with 20 bases remaining between them. There are 17 residues in the CDR3. Germline V lookup: CDR1 MDHEN, CDR2 SYDVKM. The CDR3 loop is CASSLTLGGARTDTQYF. The CDR3, as DNA: TGTGCCAGCAGCCTAACACTTGGGGGGGCCCGCACAGATACGCAGTATTTT. The full variable domain, rest sourced from reference TRBV28 and TRBJ2-3, is DVKVTQSSRYLVKRTGEKVFLECVQDMDHENMFWYRQDPGLGLRLIYFSYDVKMKEKGDIPEGYSVSREKKERFSLILESASTNQTSMYLCASSLTLGGARTDTQYFGPGTRLTVL.

The gene calls are TRBV19 and TRBJ2-1; 10 bases line up with TRBD2. This CDR3 region has 15 residues. Germline values: CDR1 LNHDA, CDR2 SQIVND (reference sequence). Losses at the gene ends were 7 bases for V and 4 bases for J; bases not matched to a gene: 7. The CDR3 spells CASIESGRDYNEQFF. CDR3 coding DNA: TGTGCCAGTATCGAAAGCGGGAGGGATTACAATGAGCAGTTCTTC.

The chain joins TRBV15 to TRBJ2-7, with D perhaps TRBD1 or TRBD2 (5 bases each). Looked up from germline, CDR1 is LNHNV and CDR2 is YYDKDF (reference sequence). This CDR3 has 15 residues. The V end lost 3 bases, the J end lost 7 bases, and 19 bases lay between the germline ends. DNA of the CDR3: TGTGCCACCAGCAGGAAAGGGACGGCCCCGGGGGAGCAGTACTTC. This encodes CATSRKGTAPGEQYF.

In this sample, this clonotype turned up a few times. The chain has TRBV5-1 and TRBJ2-1; 7 nucleotides match TRBD2. The V gene's germline CDR1 is SGHRS and CDR2 YFSETQ. There are 16 residues in the CDR3. V shed 3 bases and J 6 bases; nucleotides not matched to a gene: 12. CDR3 DNA: TGCGCCAGCAGCTGGCCCGGGACTACCTTAAGCAATGAGCAGTTCTTC. This gives the protein CASSWPGTTLSNEQFF.

The gene calls are TRBV20-1 and TRBJ1-6; 8 nucleotides match TRBD1. The CDR3 has 15 residues. From germline, CDR1 is DFQATT and CDR2 SNEGSKA (reference sequence). The V gene end was trimmed by 0 bases and the J gene end by 7 bases; junction bases not matched to a gene: 5. The CDR3 here is CSARDAGGRNSPLHF. The CDR3 DNA follows: TGCAGTGCTAGAGATGCAGGGGGCAGAAATTCACCCCTCCACTTT.

This chain uses TRBV27 with TRBJ2-5; 7 bases fit TRBD1. The end of the DNA fits TRBJ2-7 better, so the J call may be wrong. Germline V gene lookup returns CDR1 MNHEY and CDR2 SMNVEV (reference sequence). The CDR3 contains 14 residues. CDR3 DNA: TGTGCCAGCAGTTACCAACAGGGGTTGTGCGAGCAGTACTTC. Translation gives CASSYQQGLCEQYF.

This clonotype was counted a few times. The genes are TRBV7-2 and TRBJ2-1; D unclear. Trimming took 1 base from V and 0 from J, leaving 7 bases between them. Germline V gene lookup returns CDR1 SGHTA and CDR2 FQGNSA. The CDR3 covers 15 residues. In nucleotides, the CDR3 is TGTGCCAGCAGCTTAGGATGGCGCTCCTACAATGAGCAGTTCTTC. This sequence encodes CASSLGWRSYNEQFF.

The rearrangement joins TRBV27 to TRBJ2-7; TRBD1 is a possible D gene (7 bases). This CDR3 contains 14 residues. Trimming took off 7 bases at V and 6 bases at J, with 19 bases between the two ends. Germline CDR1 is MNHEY and CDR2 is SMNVEV (reference sequence). CDR3 sequence reads: CASKGGDREVEQYF. The CDR3 DNA reads as TGTGCCAGCAAGGGGGGCGACAGGGAGGTCGAGCAGTACTTC.

This clonotype was counted at least ten times. J is TRBJ2-5 and V is TRBV4-1; the D gene could be TRBD1 or TRBD2 (5 bases each). The V gene's germline CDR1 is MGHRA and CDR2 YSYEKL. Trimming took 4 bases from V and 5 from J, leaving 11 bases between them. This CDR3 comprises 13 residues. Here the CDR3 reads CASSLGVLETQYF. The DNA for the CDR3 is TGCGCCAGCAGCCTGGGGGTACTGGAGACCCAGTACTTC.

This clonotype has only a few counts. The chain couples TRBV12-3 or TRBV12-4 to TRBJ2-7, with D hard to call. This CDR3 spans 13 amino acids. The V end was cut by 8 bases, the J end by 3 bases, with 14 bases between. CDR3 loop: CASRPANYYEQYF. CDR3 DNA: TGTGCCAGCCGCCCGGCAAATTACTACGAGCAGTACTTC.

This clonotype was seen at least ten times. The rearrangement joins TRBV12-5 to TRBJ2-1; D might be TRBD1 (6 bases). The germline gives CDR1 LGHNT, CDR2 FRNRAP. Trimming pared 5 bases from V and 2 bases from J, leaving 16 bases between. There are 16 residues in the CDR3. The CDR3 coding sequence is TGTGCTAGTGGTCTACAACTGGACAGAGCCTACAATGAGCAGTTCTTC. Translation: CASGLQLDRAYNEQFF.

Details on this clonotype: This clone may be a read error of a much larger clone one base away. The rearrangement uses TRBV7-2 and TRBJ2-1; tentatively, D is TRBD1 (6 bases). Between the trimmed V and J ends, which lost 1 base and 7 bases, there was a span of 14 bases. CDR3 size: 15 residues. Germline V gives CDR1 SGHTA, CDR2 FQGNSA. CDR3 residues: CASSLGGGTRNEQFF. CDR3 in DNA: TGTGCCAGCAGCTTAGGAGGGGGTACACGAAATGAGCAGTTCTTC.

This clonotype was detected many times. This chain connects TRBV10-3 to TRBJ2-5; 9 positions match TRBD1. J gave up 2 bases and V 6 bases, and 4 bases lay outside the gene matches. The CDR3 loop spans 14 amino acids. Germline V gives CDR1 ENHRY, CDR2 SYGVKD. As DNA, the CDR3 is TGTGCCATCAGCCACGGACAGGGGCAAGAGACCCAGTACTTC. Amino acids: CAISHGQGQETQYF.

V and J are TRBV6-5 and TRBJ2-3; the D gene is possibly TRBD2 (6 bases). This CDR3 is built from 14 residues. The germline V gene has CDR1 MNHEY and CDR2 SVGAGI. Trimming removed 11 bases at V and 0 bases at J, with 15 bases between. CDR3 protein: CAVKISGSTDTQYF. The CDR3 nucleotides read TGTGCCGTAAAGATTAGCGGAAGCACAGATACGCAGTATTTT.